This T cell receptor (beta chain) was recovered during a study of cytomegalovirus exposure and HLA in healthy donors. Broader study findings: The majority of CMV-associated TCR beta chains were reported as apparently HLA-restricted in a later analysis. Relative to equally common others, HLA-associated TCR beta chains showed greater clonal expansion in a later analysis. It was confirmed in vitro that a few of the CMV-associated chains were specific for CMV antigens. Researchers left out some V segments, among them TRBV6-2 and TRBV6-3, as indistinguishable.

60 Vbeta and 13 Jbeta primers were used in PCR. TCRdb keeps only in-frame clones here, not all; method: immunoSEQ multiplex PCR. The sample has some 130,000 clones; the top ten hold about 1.8%. The CDR3 contains 16 residues. Unmatched junction bases numbered 11, after V lost 3 bases and J lost 4 bases. Germline V gives CDR1 LGHNA, CDR2 YSLEER. Details on this clone: Its cognate antigen is unknown.

The origin of this receptor is a man between 18 and 29 years old in good health and CMV-seronegative. Specimen: PBMCs. The V gene is TRBV4-3, the J gene TRBJ1-2, with 7 bases lining up with TRBD1. CDR3 sequence: CASSQGKGAPGYGYTF. CDR3 nucleotides: TGCGCCAGCAGCCAGGGAAAGGGGGCGCCTGGCTATGGCTACACCTTC.